This T cell receptor (beta chain) comes out of a study of patients and donors after allogeneic stem cell transplantation. CDR3 length: 14 amino acids. Trimming pared 1 base from V and 4 bases from J, leaving 9 bases between. Germline V CDR1 and CDR2: KGHSH, LQKENI. MiXCR, run by TCRdb on the RT-PCR reads, gives a single entry per CDR3 protein. The sample has some 960,000 distinct CDR3 sequences, about 20% seen once; the top ten hold under 6.5%. The source is a human donor who was either an allogeneic HSCT recipient or a stem cell or donor lymphocyte infusion donor (not recorded which). It is not recorded whose cells these are; they may come from a transplant donor. The chain employs TRBV18 and TRBJ2-3, with D possibly being TRBD2 (5 bases). Sequences were obtained from blood, either unsorted or a sorted T cell fraction (not recorded which). The CDR3 DNA follows: TGTGCCAGCTCACCACAAGCGGTTTCAGATACGCAGTATTTT. Translated: CASSPQAVSDTQYF.